A single T cell receptor (beta chain) is shown here with its context. Its antigen remains unidentified. The sample comes from a study of shared clonotypes between healthy human individuals. Study-level points and caveats: In the sorted subsets, rarefaction showed sequencing was incomplete despite large depth. Enrolling few donors narrowed the genetic and exposure-history diversity that was represented.

Naive CD8 cells comprised CD45RO-negative, CCR7-positively selected cells, excluding terminally differentiated effector memory CD45RA+ cells. V shed 8 bases and J shed 2 bases, with 19 bases lying between them. CDR3 length equals 15 residues. In germline, CDR1 is SEHNR, CDR2 FQNEAQ (reference sequence). Across several immunoSEQ plates, the genomic DNA of each subset was split evenly. In the original analysis: Owing to the provision of junction-only sequences devoid of quality scores by immunoSEQ, filtering differed. The protocol was immunoSEQ multiplex PCR, while the TCRdb copy is restricted to in-frame clones and leaves out a portion. That table is the source of V, J and clone size, and D and trimming were worked out from the DNA. The sample holds about 1,900,000 clones, around 96% seen once.

The source of this sequence is a man between 18 and 35 years old in good health. The V call is TRBV7-9, the J call TRBJ2-7, with D perhaps matching TRBD1 or TRBD2 (5 bases each). Sequencing was performed on naive CD8+ T cells sorted from blood. The CDR3 bases are TGTGCCAGCTCGCCGGGACCCACCATTACCTACGAGCAGTACTTC. This sequence encodes CASSPGPTITYEQYF.